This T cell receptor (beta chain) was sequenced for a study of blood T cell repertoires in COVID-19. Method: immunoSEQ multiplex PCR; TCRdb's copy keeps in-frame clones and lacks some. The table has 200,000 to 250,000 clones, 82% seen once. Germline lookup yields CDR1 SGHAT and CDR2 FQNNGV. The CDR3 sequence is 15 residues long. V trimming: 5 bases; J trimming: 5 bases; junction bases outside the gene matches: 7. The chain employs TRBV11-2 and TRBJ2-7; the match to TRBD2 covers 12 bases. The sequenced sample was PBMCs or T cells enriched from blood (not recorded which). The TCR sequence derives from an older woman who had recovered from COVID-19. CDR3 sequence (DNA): TGTGCCAGCAGCCCGACTAGCGGGAGTAGCCACGAGCAGTACTTC. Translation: CASSPTSGSSHEQYF.